This entry lists 25 T cell receptor beta chains sequenced from one sample in a study of cytomegalovirus exposure and HLA in healthy donors. Some clones are missing from TCRdb's copy, which holds only in-frame ones; the method was immunoSEQ multiplex PCR. The sample holds hundreds of thousands of clones, roughly 85% seen once. The sequenced material came from PBMCs. These receptors were taken from a young woman in good health and CMV-seronegative.

This chain connects TRBV25-1 to TRBJ2-1, with a possible D match to TRBD1 (5 bases). V lost 4 bases and J 4 bases, leaving 14 bases between the germline ends. Germline CDR1 and CDR2: MGHDK and SYGVNS. The CDR3 extends over 15 amino acids. The CDR3 bases are TGTGCCAGCAGTGCGCACCAGGGATTATACAATGAGCAGTTCTTC. It specifies CASSAHQGLYNEQFF.

The chain has TRBV11-2 and TRBJ2-2; TRBD2 agrees at 10 bases. J was trimmed by 4 bases and V by 6 bases; bases with no gene match: 17. Germline V lookup: CDR1 SGHAT, CDR2 FQNNGV. CDR3 size: 19 residues. This chain's CDR3 is CASSLRASGRGSSTGELFF. The CDR3 DNA reads TGTGCCAGCAGTCTAAGGGCTAGCGGGAGAGGTTCGAGCACCGGGGAGCTGTTTTTT.

This sequence joins TRBV5-1 and TRBJ2-4; D remains ambiguous. With 2 bases removed from V and 4 bases from J, the gap between germline ends came to 7 bases. This CDR3 is 13 amino acids long. Germline V gene sequence: CDR1 SGHRS, CDR2 YFSETQ. The CDR3, as DNA: TGCGCCAGCAGCTTTTCCGGGAAAAACATTCAGTACTTC. This gives the protein CASSFSGKNIQYF.

This chain joins TRBV2 and TRBJ2-3, with D possibly matching TRBD1 (6 bases). Germline V gives CDR1 SNHLY, CDR2 FYNNEI. With 7 bases removed from V and 0 bases from J, the gap between germline ends came to 14 bases. The length of the CDR3 is 15 residues. For the CDR3, the DNA is TGTGCCAGCAAAGCAACAGGGAGTAGCACAGATACGCAGTATTTT. Amino acids: CASKATGSSTDTQYF.

The CDR3 is CASSQERASSYNEQFF. CDR3 sequence (DNA): TGTGCCAGCAGCCAGGAGCGGGCAAGCTCCTACAATGAGCAGTTCTTC. The genes are TRBV14 and TRBJ2-1; the D gene is possibly TRBD2 (6 bases). The V and J ends lost 3 bases and 0 bases respectively, with 12 bases between them. Germline CDR1 and CDR2: SGHDN and FVKESK. This CDR3 comprises 16 residues.

The V gene is TRBV4-2, the J gene TRBJ1-5; no clear D. With 1 base removed from V and 5 bases from J, the gap between germline ends came to 15 bases. The CDR3 is 16 residues long. Looked up from germline, CDR1 is LGHNA and CDR2 is YNFKEQ. This CDR3 reads CASSQGRIGKDQPQHF. DNA of the CDR3: TGTGCCAGCAGCCAAGGGAGAATCGGGAAGGATCAGCCCCAGCATTTT.

The chain recombines TRBV2 with TRBJ1-6; 7 nucleotides match TRBD1. Germline V gene sequence: CDR1 SNHLY, CDR2 FYNNEI. The CDR3 sequence is 16 residues long. V lost 6 bases and J lost 0; bases outside the gene matches: 5. The CDR3 loop is CASSQDRSSYNSPLHF. The CDR3 DNA reads TGTGCCAGCAGCCAGGACAGGAGCTCCTATAATTCACCCCTCCACTTT.

The chain couples TRBV9 to TRBJ2-5; D is unresolved. This CDR3 comprises 15 residues. Germline CDR1 is SGDLS and CDR2 is YYNGEE. V shed 0 bases and J shed 2 bases, with 11 bases lying between them. The CDR3 DNA is TGTGCCAGCAGCGTAGGAACCCACCGGCAAGAGACCCAGTACTTC. It specifies CASSVGTHRQETQYF.

The V gene is TRBV5-1, the J gene TRBJ2-1; 8 positions match TRBD2. Germline CDR1 and CDR2: SGHRS and YFSETQ. J lost 9 bases, V lost 0 bases, and 8 bases had no gene match. The CDR3 loop spans 15 amino acids. The CDR3 loop reads CASSLATSGLSEQFF. CDR3 sequence (DNA): TGCGCCAGCAGCTTGGCTACTAGCGGTTTAAGTGAGCAGTTCTTC.

The chain links TRBV2 to TRBJ1-5; tentatively, D is TRBD1 (5 bases). CDR3 length: 14 residues. Trimming removed 2 bases from V and 4 bases from J, with 9 bases in between. CDR1 is SNHLY, CDR2 FYNNEI, per germline. CDR3 sequence: CASSEQGLNQPQHF. The DNA for the CDR3 is TGTGCCAGCAGTGAACAGGGTTTAAATCAGCCCCAGCATTTT.

The gene calls are TRBV15 and TRBJ2-5; 9 nucleotides match TRBD2. The CDR3 is 16 residues long. In germline, CDR1 is LNHNV, CDR2 YYDKDF (reference sequence). Trimming removed 2 bases from V and 5 bases from J; junction bases left unmatched: 9. CDR3 DNA sequence: TGTGCCACCAGCAGACGACTAGCGGCAGCGGGGGAGACCCAGTACTTC. Amino acids: CATSRRLAAAGETQYF.

The chain carries TRBV27 and TRBJ2-1, with TRBD2 matching 9 bases. The V and J ends lost 4 bases and 9 bases, in that order; junction bases with no gene match: 10. This CDR3 is 15 amino acids long. The V gene's germline CDR1 is MNHEY and CDR2 SMNVEV (reference sequence). The DNA for the CDR3 is TGTGCCAGCAGTTCCATAGGACGGCGGGAGGGTGAGCAGTTCTTC. As protein: CASSSIGRREGEQFF.

CDR3 nucleotide sequence: TGTGCCAGCAGTTTCCGGACAGCCAGCGGCTATGGCTACACCTTC. It specifies CASSFRTASGYGYTF. The chain combines TRBV28 with TRBJ1-2, with a weak D call TRBD1 (6 bases). From germline, CDR1 is MDHEN and CDR2 SYDVKM. CDR3 length equals 15 residues. Trimming stripped 3 bases from V and 4 bases from J, with 15 bases between.

V is TRBV10-1 and J is TRBJ1-5, with 7 bases lining up with TRBD1. V was clipped by 3 bases and J by 6 bases; unmatched bases: 2. Germline V gene data show CDR1 as WNHNN and CDR2 as SYGVQD (reference sequence). The CDR3 sequence is 13 residues long. CDR3 in DNA: TGCGCCAGCAGTGACCAGGGGGGTCAGCCCCAGCATTTT. This codes for CASSDQGGQPQHF.

V usage is TRBV15 and J usage is TRBJ1-5, with no clear D. This CDR3 has 15 residues. Germline values: CDR1 LNHNV, CDR2 YYDKDF (reference sequence). Trimming took 3 bases from V and 9 from J, leaving 18 bases between them. The CDR3 coding sequence is TGTGCCACCAGCAGGGGCGGGTCAGGCCGAGGGCCCCAGCATTTT. Protein product: CATSRGGSGRGPQHF. The variable domain in full, completed from reference TRBV15 and TRBJ1-5, reads DAMVIQNPRYQVTQFGKPVTLSCSQTLNHNVMYWYQQKSSQAPKLLFHYYDKDFNNEADTPDNFQSRRPNTSFCFLDIRSPGLGDTAMYLCATSRGGSGRGPQHFGDGTRLSIL.

V gene TRBV7-7 combines with J gene TRBJ2-2, with TRBD2 matching over 11 bases. After removal of 2 bases from V and 4 bases from J, the junction contained 3 bases not matched to a gene. CDR1 is SSHAT and CDR2 is FNYEAQ in the germline V gene (reference sequence). The CDR3 has 16 residues. For the CDR3, the DNA is TGTGCCAGCAGCTTAAGGGGACTAGCGGCCACCGGGGAGCTGTTTTTT. Protein: CASSLRGLAATGELFF.

The V call is TRBV7-9, the J call TRBJ2-7, with TRBD1 matching 12 bases. Germline CDR1 and CDR2: SEHNR and FQNEAQ (reference sequence). V gave up 5 bases and J gave up 7 bases; unmatched junction bases: 9. CDR3 size: 15 residues. CDR3 region: CASSNRDRGLGEQYF. CDR3 bases: TGTGCCAGCAGCAACCGGGACAGGGGGCTGGGGGAGCAGTACTTC.

The chain employs TRBV18 and TRBJ2-2; 10 positions match TRBD2. The germline CDR1 and CDR2 sequences are KGHSH and LQKENI. The V gene end was trimmed by 1 base and the J gene end by 3 bases; junction bases not matched to a gene: 11. This CDR3 has 19 residues. The CDR3 region has the DNA TGTGCCAGCTCACCACTCCAAGCGGGAGGGCCGAGTGACACCGGGGAGCTGTTTTTT. Protein: CASSPLQAGGPSDTGELFF.

V usage is TRBV5-1 and J usage is TRBJ2-2; 11 nucleotides agree with TRBD2. The CDR3 is 16 residues long. J lost 1 base, V lost 4 bases, and 3 bases had no gene match. CDR1 and CDR2 (germline): SGHRS, YFSETQ. DNA for the CDR3: TGCGCCAGCAGCGAGGGACTAGCGGTGAACACCGGGGAGCTGTTTTTT. It is translated as CASSEGLAVNTGELFF.

The CDR3 here is CASSLRGSGTIYEQYF. CDR3 DNA: TGTGCCAGCAGTTTACGGGGTTCAGGAACGATTTACGAGCAGTACTTC. The chain uses TRBV27 and TRBJ2-7, with D tentatively TRBD2 (5 bases). V was pared by 2 bases and J by 4 bases, with 18 bases between. This CDR3 has 16 residues. Germline CDR1 is MNHEY and CDR2 is SMNVEV (reference sequence).

This clone has a single count. The CDR3 sequence: CASSEGTGRVETQYF. Here the CDR3 DNA reads TGTGCCAGCAGTGAAGGTACAGGGAGAGTTGAGACCCAGTACTTC. The chain combines TRBV6-1 with TRBJ2-5; D perhaps matches TRBD1 (6 bases). The CDR3 is 15 residues long. Germline CDR1 MNHNS, CDR2 SASEGT. V was trimmed by 1 base and J by 5 bases, leaving 14 bases between them.

The J gene is TRBJ1-5, the V gene TRBV6-5; 8 bases align to TRBD1. With V trimmed by 5 bases and J by 2 bases, 2 bases remained unmatched. This CDR3 is 14 amino acids long. Per germline, CDR1 MNHEY and CDR2 SVGAGI. For the CDR3, the DNA is TGTGCCAGCAGTAAGGGACAGGGCAATCAGCCCCAGCATTTT. Protein: CASSKGQGNQPQHF.

The chain combines TRBV18 with TRBJ2-7; 13 bases are a match to TRBD2. The CDR3 covers 18 residues. V shed 4 bases, J shed 1 base, and the junction held 10 bases outside the gene matches. The germline V gene encodes CDR1 KGHSH and CDR2 LQKENI. CDR3 amino acids: CASSRSGTSGAASYEQYF. The CDR3 DNA is TGTGCCAGCTCACGCTCCGGGACTAGCGGGGCTGCTTCCTACGAGCAGTACTTC.

The V call is TRBV5-6, the J call TRBJ2-5; 10 positions agree with TRBD2. There are 16 residues in the CDR3. The germline gives CDR1 SGHDT, CDR2 YYEEEE. V gave up 2 bases and J gave up 4 bases; unmatched junction bases: 8. DNA for the CDR3: TGTGCCAGCAGCTTTCGTTTTAGCGGGAGGTTAGAGACCCAGTACTTC. Protein: CASSFRFSGRLETQYF.

The V call is TRBV4-2, the J call TRBJ2-1, with D perhaps TRBD2 (5 bases). CDR3 length equals 17 residues. Per the germline V gene, CDR1 is LGHNA and CDR2 is YNFKEQ. The V gene lost 0 bases and the J gene lost 0 bases, with 12 bases spanning the gap. CDR3 sequence (DNA): TGTGCCAGCAGCCAAGATGTACGGGGTACCTCCTACAATGAGCAGTTCTTC. Translated: CASSQDVRGTSYNEQFF.